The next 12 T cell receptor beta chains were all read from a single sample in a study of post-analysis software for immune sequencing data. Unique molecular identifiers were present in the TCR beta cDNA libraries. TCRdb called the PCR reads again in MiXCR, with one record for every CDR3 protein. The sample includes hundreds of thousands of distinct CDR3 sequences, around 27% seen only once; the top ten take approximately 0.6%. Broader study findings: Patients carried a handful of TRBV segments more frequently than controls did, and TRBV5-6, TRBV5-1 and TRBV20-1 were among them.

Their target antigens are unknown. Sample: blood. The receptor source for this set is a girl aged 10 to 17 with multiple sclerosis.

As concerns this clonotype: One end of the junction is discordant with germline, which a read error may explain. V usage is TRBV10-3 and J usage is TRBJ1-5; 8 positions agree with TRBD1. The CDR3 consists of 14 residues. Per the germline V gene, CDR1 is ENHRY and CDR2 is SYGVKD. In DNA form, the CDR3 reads TGTGCCGTCAGCGGGACAGGCCTCGATCAGCCCCAGCATTTT. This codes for CAVSGTGLDQPQHF.

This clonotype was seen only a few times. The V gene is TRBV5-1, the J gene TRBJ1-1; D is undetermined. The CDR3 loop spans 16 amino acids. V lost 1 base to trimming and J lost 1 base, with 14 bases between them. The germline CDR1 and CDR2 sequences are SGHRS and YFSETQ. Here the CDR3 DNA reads TGCGCCAGCAGCTTGTACCGCCGGACTGCGAACACTGAAGCTTTCTTT. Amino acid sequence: CASSLYRRTANTEAFF. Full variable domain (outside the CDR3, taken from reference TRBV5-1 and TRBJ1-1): KAGVTQTPRYLIKTRGQQVTLSCSPISGHRSVSWYQQTPGQGLQFLFEYFSETQRNKGNFPGRFSGRQFSNSRSEMNVSTLELGDSALYLCASSLYRRTANTEAFFGQGTRLTVV.

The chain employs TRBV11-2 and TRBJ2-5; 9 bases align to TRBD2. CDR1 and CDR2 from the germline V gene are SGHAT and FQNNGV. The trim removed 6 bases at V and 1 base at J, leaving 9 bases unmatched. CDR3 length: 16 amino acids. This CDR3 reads CASSSALAGIQETQYF. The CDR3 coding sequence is TGTGCCAGCAGTTCGGCACTAGCGGGTATCCAAGAGACCCAGTACTTC. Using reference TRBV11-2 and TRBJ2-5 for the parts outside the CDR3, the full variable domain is EAGVAQSPRYKIIEKRQSVAFWCNPISGHATLYWYQQILGQGPKLLIQFQNNGVVDDSQLPKDRFSAERLKGVDSTLKIQPAKLEDSAVYLCASSSALAGIQETQYFGPGTRLLVL.

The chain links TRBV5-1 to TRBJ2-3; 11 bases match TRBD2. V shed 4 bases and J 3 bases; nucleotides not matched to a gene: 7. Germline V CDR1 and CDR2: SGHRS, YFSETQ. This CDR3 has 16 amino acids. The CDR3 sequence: CASSLRLAGMTDTQYF. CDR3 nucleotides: TGCGCCAGCAGCCTCCGACTAGCGGGAATGACAGATACGCAGTATTTT.

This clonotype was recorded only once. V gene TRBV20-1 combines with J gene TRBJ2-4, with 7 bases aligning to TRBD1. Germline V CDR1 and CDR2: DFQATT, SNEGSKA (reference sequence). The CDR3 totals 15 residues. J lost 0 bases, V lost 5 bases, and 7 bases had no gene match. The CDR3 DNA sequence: TGCAGTGCTTTCCGACAGGGTCTAGCCAAAAACATTCAGTACTTC. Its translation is CSAFRQGLAKNIQYF.

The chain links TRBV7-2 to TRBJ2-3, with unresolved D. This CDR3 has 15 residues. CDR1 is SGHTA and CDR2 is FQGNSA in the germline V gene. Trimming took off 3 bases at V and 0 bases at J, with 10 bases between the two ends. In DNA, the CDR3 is TGTGCCAGCAGCTTCACCCGACCCAGCACAGATACGCAGTATTTT. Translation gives CASSFTRPSTDTQYF.

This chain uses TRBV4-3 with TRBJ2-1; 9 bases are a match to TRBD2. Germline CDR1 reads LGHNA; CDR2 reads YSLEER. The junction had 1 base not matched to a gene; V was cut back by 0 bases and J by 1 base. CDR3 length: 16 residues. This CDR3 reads CASSQDLAGSYNEQFF. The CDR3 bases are TGCGCCAGCAGCCAAGATCTAGCGGGATCCTACAATGAGCAGTTCTTC.

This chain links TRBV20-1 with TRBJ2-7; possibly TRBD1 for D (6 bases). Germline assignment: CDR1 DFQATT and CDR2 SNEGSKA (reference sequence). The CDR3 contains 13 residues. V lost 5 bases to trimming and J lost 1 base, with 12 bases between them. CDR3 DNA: TGCAGTGCTGATGACAGGCAGTCCTACGAGCAGTACTTC. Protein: CSADDRQSYEQYF.

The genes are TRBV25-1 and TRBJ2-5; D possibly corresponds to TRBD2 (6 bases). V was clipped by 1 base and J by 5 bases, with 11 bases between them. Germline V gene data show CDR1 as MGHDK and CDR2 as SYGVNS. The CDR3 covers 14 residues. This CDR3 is CASSESTGAETQYF. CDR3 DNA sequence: TGTGCCAGCAGTGAATCCACGGGAGCGGAGACCCAGTACTTC.

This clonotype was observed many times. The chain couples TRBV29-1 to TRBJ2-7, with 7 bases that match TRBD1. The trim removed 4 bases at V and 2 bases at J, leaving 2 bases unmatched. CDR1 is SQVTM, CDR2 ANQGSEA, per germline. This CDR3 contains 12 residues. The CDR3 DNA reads TGCAGCGTTGGACAGGGAGCCTACGAGCAGTACTTC. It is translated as CSVGQGAYEQYF.

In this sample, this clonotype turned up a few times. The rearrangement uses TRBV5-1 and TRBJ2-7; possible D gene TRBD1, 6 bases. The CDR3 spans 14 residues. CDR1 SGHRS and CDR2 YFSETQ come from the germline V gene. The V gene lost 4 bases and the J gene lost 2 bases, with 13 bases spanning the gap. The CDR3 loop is CASSKTGRTYEQYF. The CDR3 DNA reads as TGCGCCAGCAGCAAAACAGGGAGAACCTACGAGCAGTACTTC.

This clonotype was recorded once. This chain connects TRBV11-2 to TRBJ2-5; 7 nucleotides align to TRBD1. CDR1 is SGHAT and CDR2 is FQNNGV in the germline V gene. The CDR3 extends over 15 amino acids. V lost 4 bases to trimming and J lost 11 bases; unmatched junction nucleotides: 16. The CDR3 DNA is TGTGCCAGCAGCTCCGGGACAGTCAAGACGACTGAGCAGTACTTC. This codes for CASSSGTVKTTEQYF.